What follows describes a single T cell receptor beta chain. This sample is part of a study of T cell changes during pregnancy in multiple sclerosis. Only in-frame clones appear in the TCRdb table, and some are missing; sequencing was by immunoSEQ multiplex PCR. The sample contains tens of thousands of clones, 75% to 95% of which appear only once. This CDR3 has 15 amino acids. CDR1 and CDR2 (germline): MNHEY, SMNVEV (reference sequence). V lost 5 bases and J lost 6; bases outside the gene matches: 12. The rearrangement links TRBV27 to TRBJ1-1; 7 nucleotides match TRBD1. This TCR was sampled from a female donor with multiple sclerosis, enrolled in a pregnancy study. The specimen was CD8+ T cells from peripheral blood mononuclear cells, collected in the second trimester of pregnancy. The CDR3 nucleotides read TGTGCCAGCAGTCTAGCCTCGACAGGGCTATCTGAAGCTTTCTTT. Its protein product is CASSLASTGLSEAFF.